This paragraph covers one TCR beta chain sequence. Which antigen it targets is not known. No base quality values were provided; no much bigger clone lies one nucleotide off. The data were taken from a study of T cell repertoires in cytomegalovirus infection (dated by TCRdb to between 2018 and 2021). Regarding the complete study: Because public TCR beta signatures pointed to carriage of CMV infection together with the matching HLA type, the HLA type of each donor mattered for the analysis.

Its CDR3 holds 15 amino acids, cysteine through phenylalanine. The entry retains the CDR3 DNA only, 45 bases that are in frame from base 1. The germline V gene (reference sequence) provides CDR1 DFQATT and CDR2 SNEGSKA. A distance of 22 bases separates the germline ends of V and J, which lose 3 bases and 7 bases respectively. Points the paper makes about the study in general: Carriers of CMV infection plus the relevant HLA type were discriminated by the cumulative frequency of public TCR beta family members in the study cohort and in an independent approximately 400-donor cohort. The ex vivo response was dominated by HLA-C-restricted CMV-specific TCR beta clonotypes, and the single most frequent clonotype in two of eight donors was supplied by these HLA-C-restricted clonotypes.

TCRdb names Illumina HiSeq 1500 as the instrument used. The public reads were reprocessed in TCRdb via fastp at Q25 and MiXCR, keeping in-frame beta chains. Rows are unified per CDR3 protein, each entry keeping the most common DNA and genes. The sample contains more than 150,000 distinct CDR3 sequences, 15% to 20% of them found a single time. The ten largest clones represent under 20% of the sample. This sequence was found in a human donor in good health (CMV status not recorded). Some clones in this sample may be carry-over from other donors' samples. Input material: CD8+ T cells from PBMCs. The sequence is built from TRBV20-1 and TRBJ2-7, with no confident D gene call. The DNA sequence reads TGCAGTGCTAGCGGACCTACCTTCTCCCGCGATGAGCAGTACTTC. Translated, this gives CSASGPTFSRDEQYF.